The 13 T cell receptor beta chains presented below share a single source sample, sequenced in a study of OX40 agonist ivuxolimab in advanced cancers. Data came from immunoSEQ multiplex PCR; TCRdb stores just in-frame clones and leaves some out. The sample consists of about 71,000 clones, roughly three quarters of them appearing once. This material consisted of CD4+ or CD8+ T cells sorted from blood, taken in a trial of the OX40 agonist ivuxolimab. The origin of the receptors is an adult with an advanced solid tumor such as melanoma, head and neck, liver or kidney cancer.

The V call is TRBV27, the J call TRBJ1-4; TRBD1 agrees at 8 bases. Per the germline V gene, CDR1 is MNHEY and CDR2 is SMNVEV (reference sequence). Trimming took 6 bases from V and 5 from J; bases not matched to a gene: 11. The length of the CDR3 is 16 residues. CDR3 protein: CASRPPLRQGNEKLFF. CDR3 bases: TGTGCCAGCAGACCCCCTTTGAGACAGGGGAATGAAAAACTGTTTTTT.

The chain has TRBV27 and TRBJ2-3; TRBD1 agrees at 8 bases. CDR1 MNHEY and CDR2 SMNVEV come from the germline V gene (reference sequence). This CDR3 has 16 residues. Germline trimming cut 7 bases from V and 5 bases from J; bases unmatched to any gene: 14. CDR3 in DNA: TGTGCCAGCACCCGGTCAGCCAGGGGGCAAGGAGATACGCAGTATTTT. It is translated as CASTRSARGQGDTQYF.

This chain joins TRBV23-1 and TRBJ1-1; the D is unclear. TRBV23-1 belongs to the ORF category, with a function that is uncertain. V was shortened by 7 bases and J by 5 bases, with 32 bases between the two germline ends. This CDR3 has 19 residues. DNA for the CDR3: TGCGCCAGCACTCCCTTCTCAGGTGGGTCGAAGGTCCTGTGGACTGAAGCTTTCTTT. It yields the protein CASTPFSGGSKVLWTEAFF.

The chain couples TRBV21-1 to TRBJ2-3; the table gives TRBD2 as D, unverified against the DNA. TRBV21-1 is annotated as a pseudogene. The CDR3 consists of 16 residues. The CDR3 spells CASSIPGETSTDTQYF. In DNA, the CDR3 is TGTGCCAGCAGCATACCCGGGGAGACCAGCACAGATACGCAGTATTTT.

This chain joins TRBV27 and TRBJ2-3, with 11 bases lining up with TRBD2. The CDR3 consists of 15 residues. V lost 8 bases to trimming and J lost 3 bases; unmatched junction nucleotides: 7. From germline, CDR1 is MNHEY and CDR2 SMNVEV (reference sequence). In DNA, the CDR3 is TGTGCCAGCCAGATTCTAGCGGGGGGTACAGATACGCAGTATTTT. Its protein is CASQILAGGTDTQYF.

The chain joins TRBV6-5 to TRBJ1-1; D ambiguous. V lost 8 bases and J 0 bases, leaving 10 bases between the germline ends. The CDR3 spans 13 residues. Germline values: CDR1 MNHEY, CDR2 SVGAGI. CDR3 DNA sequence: TGTGCCAGCTACTTACAGATGAACACTGAAGCTTTCTTT. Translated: CASYLQMNTEAFF.

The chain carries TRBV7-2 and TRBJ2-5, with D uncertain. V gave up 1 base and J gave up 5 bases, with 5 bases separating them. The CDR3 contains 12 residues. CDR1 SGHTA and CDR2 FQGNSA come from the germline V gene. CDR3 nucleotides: TGTGCCAGCAGCTTAGAGAGGGAGACCCAGTACTTC. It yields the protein CASSLERETQYF.

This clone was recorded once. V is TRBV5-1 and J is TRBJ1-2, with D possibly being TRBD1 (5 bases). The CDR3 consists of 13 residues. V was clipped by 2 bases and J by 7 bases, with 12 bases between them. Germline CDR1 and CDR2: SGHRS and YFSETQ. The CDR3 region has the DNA TGCGCCAGCAGCTTTGGGCAGGGACTTGGCTACACCTTC. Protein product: CASSFGQGLGYTF.

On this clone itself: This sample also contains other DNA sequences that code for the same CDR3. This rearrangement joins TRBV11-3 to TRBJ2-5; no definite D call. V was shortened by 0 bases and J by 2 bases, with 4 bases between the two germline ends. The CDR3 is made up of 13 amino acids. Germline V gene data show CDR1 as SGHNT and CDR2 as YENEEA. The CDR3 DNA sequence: TGTGCCAGCAGCTTAGAATCTCAAGAGACCCAGTACTTC. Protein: CASSLESQETQYF.

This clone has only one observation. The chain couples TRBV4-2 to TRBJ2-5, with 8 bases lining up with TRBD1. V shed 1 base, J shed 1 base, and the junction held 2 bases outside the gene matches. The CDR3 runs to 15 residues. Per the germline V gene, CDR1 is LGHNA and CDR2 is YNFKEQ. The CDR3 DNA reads TGTGCCAGCAGCCAAGTACAGGGGGTCCAAGAGACCCAGTACTTC. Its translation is CASSQVQGVQETQYF.

The CDR3 region is CASSEVRGEGNQPQHF. The CDR3 DNA sequence: TGTGCCAGCAGTGAAGTCCGAGGGGAAGGCAATCAGCCCCAGCATTTT. The chain combines TRBV6-1 with TRBJ1-5; D is possibly TRBD1 (5 bases). There are 16 residues in the CDR3. Germline V lookup: CDR1 MNHNS, CDR2 SASEGT. The ends were cut back, 1 base at V and 2 bases at J, with 12 bases in the middle.

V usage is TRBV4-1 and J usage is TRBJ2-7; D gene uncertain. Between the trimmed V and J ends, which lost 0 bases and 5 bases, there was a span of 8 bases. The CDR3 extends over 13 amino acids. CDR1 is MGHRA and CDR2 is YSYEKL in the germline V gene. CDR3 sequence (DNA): TGCGCCAGCAGCCAAGAACGACAAAACGAGCAGTACTTC. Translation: CASSQERQNEQYF.

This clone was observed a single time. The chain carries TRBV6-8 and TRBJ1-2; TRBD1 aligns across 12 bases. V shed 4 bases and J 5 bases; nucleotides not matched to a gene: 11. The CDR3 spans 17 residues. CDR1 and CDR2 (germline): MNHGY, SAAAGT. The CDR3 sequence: CASSSLTGTGGLYGYTF. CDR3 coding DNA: TGTGCCAGCAGTTCCCTAACCGGGACAGGGGGCCTGTATGGCTACACCTTC.